Presented here are 30 T cell receptor beta chains from one specimen sequenced in a study of control samples from healthy donors and cancer patients. Produced via immunoSEQ multiplex PCR; TCRdb's table is partial and in-frame only. The repertoire has 75,000 to 100,000 clones, roughly 88% of them found once; the top ten carry 13% to 15%. Sequenced material: blood. These receptors were collected from a man aged 30 to 39 in good health.

This clone was seen only once. The chain uses TRBV30 and TRBJ2-1; D might be TRBD1 (5 bases). The CDR3 is made up of 14 amino acids. Germline V gene lookup returns CDR1 GTSNPN and CDR2 SVGIG (reference sequence). V lost 2 bases and J lost 0, with 8 bases in between. In DNA form, the CDR3 reads TGTGCCTGGAGTAAACAGGACTCCTACAATGAGCAGTTCTTC. Encoded protein: CAWSKQDSYNEQFF.

The chain joins TRBV5-1 to TRBJ1-2; D not certain. The V end was cut by 4 bases, the J end by 4 bases, with 11 bases between. The length of the CDR3 is 13 residues. In germline, CDR1 is SGHRS, CDR2 YFSETQ. The CDR3 region is CASSLGLGYGYTF. The CDR3 DNA reads as TGCGCCAGCAGCCTGGGCTTGGGCTATGGCTACACCTTC.

V usage is TRBV28 and J usage is TRBJ2-1; 7 bases line up with TRBD2. The V gene's germline CDR1 is MDHEN and CDR2 SYDVKM. After removal of 3 bases from V and 7 bases from J, the junction contained 6 bases not matched to a gene. CDR3 length equals 14 residues. The CDR3 bases are TGTGCCAGCAGTTTTGGGGGAGGGACTAATGAGCAGTTCTTC. Residues: CASSFGGGTNEQFF.

This clone was counted a few times. V is TRBV18 and J is TRBJ1-5; the D gene is possibly TRBD1 (6 bases). The V end was cut by 3 bases, the J end by 0 bases, with 12 bases between. The CDR3 length is 16 residues. Germline CDR1 reads KGHSH; CDR2 reads LQKENI. CDR3 amino acids: CASSPGTPASNQPQHF. In DNA form, the CDR3 reads TGTGCCAGCTCACCGGGGACACCGGCTAGCAATCAGCCCCAGCATTTT.

This clone appeared once. V usage is TRBV5-1 and J usage is TRBJ2-3; 8 nucleotides match TRBD2. Germline CDR1 reads SGHRS; CDR2 reads YFSETQ. J was trimmed by 5 bases and V by 4 bases; bases with no gene match: 6. This CDR3 spans 14 amino acids. DNA of the CDR3: TGCGCCAGCAGCACCCCTAGCGGGCAAGATACGCAGTATTTT. Amino acids: CASSTPSGQDTQYF.

The chain couples TRBV23-1 to TRBJ1-2, with a possible D match to TRBD1 (6 bases). TRBV23-1 is recorded as an ORF, its role being uncertain. The CDR3 covers 17 residues. Trimming removed 0 bases at V and 0 bases at J, with 14 bases between. This CDR3 is CASSQSRDTTTNYGYTF. In nucleotides, the CDR3 is TGCGCCAGCAGTCAATCGCGGGACACCACAACTAACTATGGCTACACCTTC.

The chain joins TRBV30 to TRBJ2-7, with 8 nucleotides matching TRBD2. The V and J ends lost 0 bases and 12 bases, in that order; junction bases with no gene match: 16. Per germline, CDR1 GTSNPN and CDR2 SVGIG (reference sequence). The length of the CDR3 is 15 residues. The CDR3 reads CAWSVPGTAGGRMYF. CDR3 coding DNA: TGTGCCTGGAGTGTTCCTGGGACGGCGGGGGGCAGGATGTACTTC. Full variable domain (outside the CDR3, taken from reference TRBV30 and TRBJ2-7): SQTIHQWPATLVQPVGSPLSLECTVEGTSNPNLYWYRQAAGRGLQLLFYSVGIGQISSEVPQNLSASRPQDRQFILSSKKLLLSDSGFYLCAWSVPGTAGGRMYFGPGTRLTVT.

The V and J genes are TRBV29-1 and TRBJ2-5; 7 bases match TRBD1. The CDR3 extends over 14 amino acids. Trimming at V came to 5 bases and at J to 7 bases, leaving 13 bases not matched to a gene. Germline V CDR1 and CDR2: SQVTM, ANQGSEA. The CDR3 loop is CSVRGGRVSATQYF. The CDR3 DNA reads TGCAGCGTTCGAGGGGGCCGAGTTTCGGCGACCCAGTACTTC.

The chain has TRBV28 and TRBJ2-7; the D gene is possibly TRBD1 (6 bases). Germline CDR1 reads MDHEN; CDR2 reads SYDVKM. The CDR3 length is 13 residues. Trimming removed 7 bases from V and 4 bases from J, with 14 bases in between. CDR3 in DNA: TGTGCCAGCAATTTTGGGGGCAGGTACGAGCAGTACTTC. Its protein is CASNFGGRYEQYF. The full variable domain, in which reference TRBV28 and TRBJ2-7 provide the parts outside the CDR3, is DVKVTQSSRYLVKRTGEKVFLECVQDMDHENMFWYRQDPGLGLRLIYFSYDVKMKEKGDIPEGYSVSREKKERFSLILESASTNQTSMYLCASNFGGRYEQYFGPGTRLTVT.

In its sample, this clone was seen once. This chain links TRBV7-9 with TRBJ1-1, with 9 bases lining up with TRBD1. There are 16 residues in the CDR3. V lost 7 bases and J lost 3; bases outside the gene matches: 12. The V gene's germline CDR1 is SEHNR and CDR2 FQNEAQ (reference sequence). The DNA for the CDR3 is TGTGCCAGCACCATTGAACAGGGGGCAGGTCACACTGAAGCTTTCTTT. Protein product: CASTIEQGAGHTEAFF.

The rearrangement joins TRBV10-3 to TRBJ2-3; 9 bases map to TRBD1. This CDR3 has 14 residues. J lost 4 bases, V lost 6 bases, and 5 bases had no gene match. Germline-derived CDR1 and CDR2 are ENHRY and SYGVKD. CDR3 residues: CAIRDTGGADTQYF. DNA of the CDR3: TGTGCCATCAGGGATACAGGGGGCGCAGATACGCAGTATTTT.

The gene calls are TRBV6-5 and TRBJ2-7; tentatively, D is TRBD1 (5 bases). This CDR3 has 15 residues. The V end lost 0 bases, the J end lost 2 bases, and 11 bases lay between the germline ends. The germline V gene has CDR1 MNHEY and CDR2 SVGAGI. The CDR3 DNA sequence: TGTGCCAGCAGTTACTCGTTAGCAGGGACCTACGAGCAGTACTTC. Translated: CASSYSLAGTYEQYF.

This clone was observed once. This rearrangement joins TRBV9 to TRBJ1-4; maybe TRBD1 (6 bases). The CDR3 has 15 amino acids. Germline loops: CDR1 SGDLS, CDR2 YYNGEE. The germline V and J ends were trimmed by 4 bases and 5 bases, with 15 bases remaining between them. The CDR3 reads CASSPPLGGNEKLFF. In DNA, the CDR3 is TGTGCCAGCAGCCCCCCGCTCGGGGGCAATGAAAAACTGTTTTTT.

This CDR3 reads CASSLEGGRYEQFF. The DNA for the CDR3 is TGCGCCAGCAGCCTGGAGGGCGGGAGATATGAGCAGTTCTTC. The V and J genes are TRBV5-1 and TRBJ2-1; 7 positions match TRBD2. The ends lost 4 bases at V and 8 bases at J; junction bases unmatched: 9. Looked up from germline, CDR1 is SGHRS and CDR2 is YFSETQ. The CDR3 covers 14 residues.

The chain combines TRBV5-8 with TRBJ2-3, with D perhaps matching TRBD1 (5 bases). Germline-derived CDR1 and CDR2 are SGHTS and YDEGEE. This CDR3 comprises 13 residues. Trimming removed 9 bases at V and 0 bases at J, with 11 bases between. CDR3 residues: CATTRQSTDTQYF. In nucleotides, the CDR3 is TGTGCCACCACACGACAGAGCACAGATACGCAGTATTTT.

The chain couples TRBV24-1 to TRBJ1-2; TRBD1 aligns across 9 bases. V lost 7 bases, J lost 6 bases, and 8 bases stayed unmatched. Germline CDR1 is KGHDR and CDR2 is SFDVKD. The CDR3 loop spans 14 amino acids. In DNA form, the CDR3 reads TGTGCCACCAGAGGACCCCGGGACAGGGATGGCTACACCTTC. It translates to CATRGPRDRDGYTF.

This chain links TRBV24-1 with TRBJ1-2; TRBD1 matches at 7 bases. The ends lost 2 bases at V and 4 bases at J; junction bases unmatched: 3. The CDR3 runs to 14 residues. Per germline, CDR1 KGHDR and CDR2 SFDVKD. In nucleotides, the CDR3 is TGTGCCACCAGTGATTACAGGGGAGGCTATGGCTACACCTTC. It codes for CATSDYRGGYGYTF.

DNA of the CDR3: TGCAGTGCTAGTGCCAACCCCGGGACAGAAGCTTTCTTT. This encodes CSASANPGTEAFF. J is TRBJ1-1 and V is TRBV20-1, with a possible D match to TRBD1 (6 bases). The CDR3 sequence is 13 residues long. Germline V gives CDR1 DFQATT, CDR2 SNEGSKA (reference sequence). The V gene lost 3 bases and the J gene lost 8 bases, with 16 bases spanning the gap.

This chain links TRBV11-3 with TRBJ2-1, with TRBD2 as a possible D gene (5 bases). The V end lost 5 bases, the J end lost 7 bases, and 21 bases lay between the germline ends. This CDR3 region has 16 residues. Germline V gene data show CDR1 as SGHNT and CDR2 as YENEEA. The CDR3 coding sequence is TGTGCCAGCAGCATCTCCTGGGTGCTAGCTCGAAATGAGCAGTTCTTC. This sequence encodes CASSISWVLARNEQFF.

This chain connects TRBV15 to TRBJ2-1; TRBD2 matches at 7 bases. The CDR3 is 15 amino acids. After removal of 3 bases from V and 9 bases from J, the junction contained 11 bases not matched to a gene. Per the germline V gene, CDR1 is LNHNV and CDR2 is YYDKDF (reference sequence). The CDR3 here is CATSSVWGGVSEQFF. CDR3 DNA sequence: TGTGCCACCAGCAGCGTTTGGGGGGGTGTCAGTGAGCAGTTCTTC.

This chain links TRBV25-1 with TRBJ1-2; D gene uncertain. CDR1 is MGHDK, CDR2 SYGVNS, per germline. V was shortened by 6 bases and J by 2 bases, with 4 bases between the two germline ends. The CDR3 contains 11 residues. CDR3 protein: CASSLNYGYTF. In nucleotides, the CDR3 is TGTGCCAGCAGCCTGAACTATGGCTACACCTTC.

V is TRBV19 and J is TRBJ1-2; 7 bases fit TRBD1. The CDR3 runs to 16 residues. Germline loops: CDR1 LNHDA, CDR2 SQIVND (reference sequence). Trimming removed 8 bases from V and 0 bases from J; junction bases left unmatched: 12. DNA for the CDR3: TGTGCCAGTTGTCCGTTGAGGGGGCGAGCTAACTATGGCTACACCTTC. Its protein product is CASCPLRGRANYGYTF.

This chain connects TRBV5-1 to TRBJ1-2; the D is unclear. Trimming took 2 bases from V and 6 from J, leaving 20 bases between them. Looked up from germline, CDR1 is SGHRS and CDR2 is YFSETQ. This CDR3 has 16 amino acids. The CDR3: CASSFGRQIVPHGYTF. CDR3 coding DNA: TGCGCCAGCAGCTTTGGCAGGCAAATAGTACCCCATGGCTACACCTTC. The full variable domain, with the rest looked up from reference TRBV5-1 and TRBJ1-2, is KAGVTQTPRYLIKTRGQQVTLSCSPISGHRSVSWYQQTPGQGLQFLFEYFSETQRNKGNFPGRFSGRQFSNSRSEMNVSTLELGDSALYLCASSFGRQIVPHGYTFGSGTRLTVV.

With regard to this clone: The same CDR3 also results from other DNA sequences found in this sample. The rearrangement uses TRBV7-9 and TRBJ1-2; TRBD1 agrees at 8 bases. Germline V gives CDR1 SEHNR, CDR2 FQNEAQ (reference sequence). Germline trimming cut 4 bases from V and 1 base from J; bases unmatched to any gene: 2. The CDR3 sequence is 14 residues long. Written as DNA, the CDR3 is TGTGCCAGCAGCTCCGGACAGGGTAACTATGGCTACACCTTC. Protein product: CASSSGQGNYGYTF.

The J gene is TRBJ1-1, the V gene TRBV30; TRBD1 might be the D (6 bases). Deletions cut 5 bases from V and 1 base from J, with 11 bases between. Germline V gene sequence: CDR1 GTSNPN, CDR2 SVGIG (reference sequence). This CDR3 has 13 residues. CDR3 in DNA: TGTGCCTGGTCGGACAGAGCGAACACTGAAGCTTTCTTT. This sequence encodes CAWSDRANTEAFF.

The V call is TRBV7-3, the J call TRBJ1-6; a possible D gene is TRBD1 (5 bases). CDR3 length: 17 residues. Germline V gene data show CDR1 as SGHTA and CDR2 as FQGTGA. Trimming stripped 6 bases from V and 10 bases from J, with 25 bases between. The CDR3 spells CASRQTQGSGWRSPLHF. For the CDR3, the DNA is TGTGCCAGCAGACAAACTCAGGGATCTGGCTGGCGATCACCCCTCCACTTT.

This clone was observed a handful of times. The chain employs TRBV9 and TRBJ2-2; D is uncertain. V was cut by 0 bases and J by 8 bases, with 2 bases left in between. This CDR3 contains 11 residues. CDR1 and CDR2 (germline): SGDLS, YYNGEE. The CDR3 reads CASSVGGELFF. The DNA of the CDR3 is TGTGCCAGCAGCGTAGGAGGGGAGCTGTTTTTT.

The J gene is TRBJ1-2, the V gene TRBV5-4, with 9 bases identical to TRBD1. The CDR3 runs to 15 residues. Germline loops: CDR1 SGHNT, CDR2 YYREEE (reference sequence). J gave up 1 base and V 4 bases, and 5 bases lay outside the gene matches. The DNA for the CDR3 is TGTGCCAGCAGCAATCGGGACAGGGTTAACTATGGCTACACCTTC. Protein product: CASSNRDRVNYGYTF.

CDR3 protein: CASSYRGTGTGELFF. CDR3 nucleotides: TGCGCCAGCAGTTACAGGGGGACGGGGACCGGGGAGCTGTTTTTT. The chain recombines TRBV5-1 with TRBJ2-2; 8 nucleotides line up with TRBD1. V was pared by 5 bases and J by 5 bases, with 8 bases of the junction left unmatched. Germline CDR1 and CDR2: SGHRS and YFSETQ. This CDR3 region has 15 residues.

V and J are TRBV15 and TRBJ2-1; 10 nucleotides line up with TRBD2. Looked up from germline, CDR1 is LNHNV and CDR2 is YYDKDF (reference sequence). The CDR3 has 16 residues. V gave up 4 bases and J gave up 6 bases; unmatched junction bases: 9. The CDR3 nucleotides read TGTGCCACCAGCACACGGGGTAGCGGGAGGCCCAATGAGCAGTTCTTC. Translated: CATSTRGSGRPNEQFF.